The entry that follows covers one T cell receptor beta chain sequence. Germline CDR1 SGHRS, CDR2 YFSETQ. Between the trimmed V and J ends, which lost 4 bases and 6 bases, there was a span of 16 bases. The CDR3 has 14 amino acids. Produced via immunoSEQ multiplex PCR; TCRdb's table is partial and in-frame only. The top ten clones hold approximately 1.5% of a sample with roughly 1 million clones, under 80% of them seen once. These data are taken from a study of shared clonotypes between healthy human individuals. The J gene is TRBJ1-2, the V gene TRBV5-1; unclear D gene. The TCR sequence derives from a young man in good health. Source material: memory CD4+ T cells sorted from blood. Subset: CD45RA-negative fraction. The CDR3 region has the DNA TGCGCCAGCAGCCCCTCTGGTTGGGCCCATGGCTACACCTTC. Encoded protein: CASSPSGWAHGYTF.